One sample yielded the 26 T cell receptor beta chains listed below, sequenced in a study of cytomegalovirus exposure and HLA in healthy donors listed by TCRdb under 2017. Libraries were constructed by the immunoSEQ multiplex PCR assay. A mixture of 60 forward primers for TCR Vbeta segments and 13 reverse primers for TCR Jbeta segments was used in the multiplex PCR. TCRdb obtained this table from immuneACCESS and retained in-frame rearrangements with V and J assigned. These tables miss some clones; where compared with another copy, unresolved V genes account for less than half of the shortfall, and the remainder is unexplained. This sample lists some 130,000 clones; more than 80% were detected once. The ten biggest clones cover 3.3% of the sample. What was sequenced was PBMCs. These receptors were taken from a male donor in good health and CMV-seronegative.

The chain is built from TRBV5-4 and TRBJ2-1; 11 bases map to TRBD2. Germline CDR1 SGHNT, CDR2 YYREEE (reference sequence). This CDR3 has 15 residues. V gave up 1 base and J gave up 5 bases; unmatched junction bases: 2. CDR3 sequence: CASSLTSGGHNEQFF. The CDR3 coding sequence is TGTGCCAGCAGCTTGACTAGCGGGGGCCACAATGAGCAGTTCTTC.

Here the CDR3 DNA reads TGCGCCAGCAGTGAGTCGGCAGGTAGCACAGATACGCAGTATTTT. It codes for CASSESAGSTDTQYF. The chain couples TRBV10-1 to TRBJ2-3; D ambiguous. The germline V gene encodes CDR1 WNHNN and CDR2 SYGVQD (reference sequence). The CDR3 length is 15 residues. V was trimmed by 0 bases and J by 0 bases, leaving 7 bases between them.

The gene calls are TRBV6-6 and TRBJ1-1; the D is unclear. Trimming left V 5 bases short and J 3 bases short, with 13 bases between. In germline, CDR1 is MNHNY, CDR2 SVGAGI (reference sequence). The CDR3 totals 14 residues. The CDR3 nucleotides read TGTGCCAGCAGTATTTCCGGGGAGGACACTGAAGCTTTCTTT. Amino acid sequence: CASSISGEDTEAFF.

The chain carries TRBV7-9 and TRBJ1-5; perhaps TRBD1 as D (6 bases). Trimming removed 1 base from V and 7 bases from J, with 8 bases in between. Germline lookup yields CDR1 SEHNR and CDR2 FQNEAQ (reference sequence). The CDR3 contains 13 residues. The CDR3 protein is CASSLGQAQPQHF. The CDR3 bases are TGTGCCAGCAGCTTAGGACAGGCACAGCCCCAGCATTTT. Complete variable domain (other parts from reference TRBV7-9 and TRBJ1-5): DTGVSQNPRHKITKRGQNVTFRCDPISEHNRLYWYRQTLGQGPEFLTYFQNEAQLEKSRLLSDRFSAERPKGSFSTLEIQRTEQGDSAMYLCASSLGQAQPQHFGDGTRLSIL.

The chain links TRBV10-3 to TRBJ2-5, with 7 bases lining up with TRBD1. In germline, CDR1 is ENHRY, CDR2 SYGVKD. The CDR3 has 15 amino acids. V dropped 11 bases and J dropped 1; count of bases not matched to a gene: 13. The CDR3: CASTIGTDRQETQYF. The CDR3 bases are TGTGCCTCTACCATTGGGACAGACCGCCAAGAGACCCAGTACTTC.

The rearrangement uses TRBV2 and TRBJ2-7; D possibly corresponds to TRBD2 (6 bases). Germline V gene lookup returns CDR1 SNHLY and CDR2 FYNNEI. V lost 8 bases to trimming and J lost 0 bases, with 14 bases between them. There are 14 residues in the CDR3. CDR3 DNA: TGTGCCAGCGGGCGGGATTGGAGCTCCTACGAGCAGTACTTC. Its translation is CASGRDWSSYEQYF.

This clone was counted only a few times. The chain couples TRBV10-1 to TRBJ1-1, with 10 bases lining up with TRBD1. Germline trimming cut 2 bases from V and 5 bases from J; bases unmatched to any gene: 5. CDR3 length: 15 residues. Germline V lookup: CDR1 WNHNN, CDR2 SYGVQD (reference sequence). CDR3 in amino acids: CASSEPGQGITEAFF. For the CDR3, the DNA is TGCGCCAGCAGTGAGCCGGGACAGGGGATTACTGAAGCTTTCTTT.

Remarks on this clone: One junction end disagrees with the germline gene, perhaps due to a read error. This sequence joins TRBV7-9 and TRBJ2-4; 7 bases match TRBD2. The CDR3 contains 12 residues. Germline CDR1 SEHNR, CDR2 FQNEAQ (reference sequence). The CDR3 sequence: CSSGAGANIQYF. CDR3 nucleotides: TGTTCCAGCGGGGCAGGAGCAAACATTCAGTACTTC.

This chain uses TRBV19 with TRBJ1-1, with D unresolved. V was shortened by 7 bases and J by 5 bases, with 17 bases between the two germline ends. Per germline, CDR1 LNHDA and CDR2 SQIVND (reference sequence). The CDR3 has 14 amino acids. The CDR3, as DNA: TGTGCCAGTACCCCCGGGCGACGAGGGACTGAAGCTTTCTTT. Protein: CASTPGRRGTEAFF.

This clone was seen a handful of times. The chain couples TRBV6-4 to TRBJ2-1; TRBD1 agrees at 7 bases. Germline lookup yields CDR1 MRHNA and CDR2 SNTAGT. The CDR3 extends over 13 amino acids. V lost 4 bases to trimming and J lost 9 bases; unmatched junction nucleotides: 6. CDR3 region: CASSAGQAAEQFF. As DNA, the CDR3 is TGTGCCAGCAGTGCCGGACAGGCAGCTGAGCAGTTCTTC.

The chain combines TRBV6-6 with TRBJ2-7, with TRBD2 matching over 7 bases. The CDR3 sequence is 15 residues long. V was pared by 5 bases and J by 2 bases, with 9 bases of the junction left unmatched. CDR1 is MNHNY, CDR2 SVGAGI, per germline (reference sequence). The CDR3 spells CASSPWGRDPYEQYF. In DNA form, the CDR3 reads TGTGCCAGCAGTCCATGGGGGAGGGACCCCTACGAGCAGTACTTC.

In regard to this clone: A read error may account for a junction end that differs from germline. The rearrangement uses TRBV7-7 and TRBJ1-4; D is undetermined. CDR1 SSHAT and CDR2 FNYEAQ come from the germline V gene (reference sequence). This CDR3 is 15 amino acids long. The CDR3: CASSLIPRRGEKLFF. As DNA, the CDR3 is TGTGCTAGCAGCTTAATCCCGAGACGGGGTGAAAAACTGTTTTTT.

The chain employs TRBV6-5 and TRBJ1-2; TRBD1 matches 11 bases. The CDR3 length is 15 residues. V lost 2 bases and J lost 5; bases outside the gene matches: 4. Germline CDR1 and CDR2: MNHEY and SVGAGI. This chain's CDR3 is CASSYGGQGVYGYTF. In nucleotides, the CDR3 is TGTGCCAGCAGTTACGGGGGACAGGGGGTGTATGGCTACACCTTC.

In nucleotides, the CDR3 is TGTGCCAGTAGTACCCAGGACAGAAGCACAGATACGCAGTATTTT. Translated, it gives CASSTQDRSTDTQYF. The rearrangement joins TRBV19 to TRBJ2-3, with D possibly being TRBD1 (6 bases). The CDR3 length is 15 residues. The V end was cut by 4 bases, the J end by 0 bases, with 11 bases between. Germline CDR1 and CDR2: LNHDA and SQIVND (reference sequence).

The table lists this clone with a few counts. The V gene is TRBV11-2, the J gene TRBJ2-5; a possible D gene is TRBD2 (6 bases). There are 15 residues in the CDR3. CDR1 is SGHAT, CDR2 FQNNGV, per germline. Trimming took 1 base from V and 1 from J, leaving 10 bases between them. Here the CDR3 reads CASSLVRGIQETQYF. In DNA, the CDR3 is TGTGCCAGCAGCTTAGTACGCGGGATCCAAGAGACCCAGTACTTC.

CDR3 nucleotides: TGTGCCAGCAGTCCGCGGGACCGCCAGGGAGACGAGCAGTACTTC. Translating gives CASSPRDRQGDEQYF. The rearrangement links TRBV6-5 to TRBJ2-7; a weak D match, TRBD2 (6 bases). This CDR3 has 15 residues. Germline CDR1 and CDR2: MNHEY and SVGAGI. Trimming left V 5 bases short and J 5 bases short, with 19 bases between.

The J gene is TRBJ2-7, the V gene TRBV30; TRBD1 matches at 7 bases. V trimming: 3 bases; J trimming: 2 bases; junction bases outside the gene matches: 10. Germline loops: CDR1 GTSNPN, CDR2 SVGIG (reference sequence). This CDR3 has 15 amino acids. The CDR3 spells CAWSTGQLYPYEQYF. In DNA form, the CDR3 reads TGTGCCTGGAGCACGGGACAGCTTTACCCCTACGAGCAGTACTTC. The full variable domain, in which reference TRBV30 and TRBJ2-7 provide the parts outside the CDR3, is SQTIHQWPATLVQPVGSPLSLECTVEGTSNPNLYWYRQAAGRGLQLLFYSVGIGQISSEVPQNLSASRPQDRQFILSSKKLLLSDSGFYLCAWSTGQLYPYEQYFGPGTRLTVT.

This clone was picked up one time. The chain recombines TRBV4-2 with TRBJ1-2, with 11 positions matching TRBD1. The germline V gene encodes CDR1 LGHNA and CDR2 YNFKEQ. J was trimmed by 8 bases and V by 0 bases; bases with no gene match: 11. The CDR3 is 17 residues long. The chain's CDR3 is CASSQDAWRTGGPGYTF. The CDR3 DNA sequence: TGTGCCAGCAGCCAAGATGCGTGGAGGACAGGGGGCCCGGGCTACACCTTC.

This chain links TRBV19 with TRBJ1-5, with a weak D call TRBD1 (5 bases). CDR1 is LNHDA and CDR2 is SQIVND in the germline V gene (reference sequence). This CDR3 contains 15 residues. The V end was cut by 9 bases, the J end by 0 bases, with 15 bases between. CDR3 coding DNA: TGTGCCAGCCGTCCGGGGGATTATAGCAATCAGCCCCAGCATTTT. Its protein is CASRPGDYSNQPQHF.

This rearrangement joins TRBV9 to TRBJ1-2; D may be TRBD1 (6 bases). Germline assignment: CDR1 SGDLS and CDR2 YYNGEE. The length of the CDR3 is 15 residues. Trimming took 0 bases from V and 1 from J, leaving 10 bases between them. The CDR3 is CASSVEDRDNYGYTF. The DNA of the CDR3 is TGTGCCAGCAGCGTAGAGGACAGAGATAACTATGGCTACACCTTC.

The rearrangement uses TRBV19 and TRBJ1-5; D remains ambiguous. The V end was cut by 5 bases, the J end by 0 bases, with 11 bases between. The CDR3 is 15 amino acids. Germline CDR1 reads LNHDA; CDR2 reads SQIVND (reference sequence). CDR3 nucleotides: TGTGCCAGTAGTCAAGCGGAGTATAGCAATCAGCCCCAGCATTTT. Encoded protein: CASSQAEYSNQPQHF.

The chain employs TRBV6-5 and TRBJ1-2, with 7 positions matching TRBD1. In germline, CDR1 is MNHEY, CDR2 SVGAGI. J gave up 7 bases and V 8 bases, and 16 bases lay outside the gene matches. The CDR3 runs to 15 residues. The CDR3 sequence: CASGDRVSSYGGYTF. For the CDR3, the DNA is TGTGCCAGCGGCGACAGGGTCTCCTCCTATGGTGGCTACACCTTC.

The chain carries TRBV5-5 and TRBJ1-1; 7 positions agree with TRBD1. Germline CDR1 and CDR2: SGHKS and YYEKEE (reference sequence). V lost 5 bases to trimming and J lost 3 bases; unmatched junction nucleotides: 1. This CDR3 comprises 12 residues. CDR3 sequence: CASRQGYTEAFF. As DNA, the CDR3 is TGTGCCAGCAGACAGGGGTACACTGAAGCTTTCTTT.

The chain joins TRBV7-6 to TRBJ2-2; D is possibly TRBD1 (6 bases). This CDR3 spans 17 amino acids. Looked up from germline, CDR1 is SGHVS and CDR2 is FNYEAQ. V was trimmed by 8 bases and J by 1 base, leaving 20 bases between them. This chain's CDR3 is CASAVTGTHWNTGELFF. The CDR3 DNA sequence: TGTGCCAGCGCGGTAACAGGGACCCACTGGAACACCGGGGAGCTGTTTTTT.

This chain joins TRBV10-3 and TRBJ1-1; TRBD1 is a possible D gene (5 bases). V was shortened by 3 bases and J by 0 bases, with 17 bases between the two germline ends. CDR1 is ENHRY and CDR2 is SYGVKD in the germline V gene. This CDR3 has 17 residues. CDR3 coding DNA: TGTGCCATCAGTGATAATGTGGCAGGGTTTATGAACACTGAAGCTTTCTTT. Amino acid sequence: CAISDNVAGFMNTEAFF.

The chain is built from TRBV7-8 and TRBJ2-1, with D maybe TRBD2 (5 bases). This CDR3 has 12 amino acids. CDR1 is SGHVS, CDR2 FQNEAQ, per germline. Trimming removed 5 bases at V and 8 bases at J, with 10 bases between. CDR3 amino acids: CASSPGRDEQFF. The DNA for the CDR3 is TGTGCCAGCAGCCCCGGGCGGGATGAGCAGTTCTTC.